This is a list of T cell receptor beta chains from one sample in a study of radiotherapy plus CTLA-4 blockade in lung cancer. Clones were read by immunoSEQ multiplex PCR, and TCRdb kept only the in-frame ones, dropping some. The repertoire holds about 94,000 clones, with approximately 78% as singletons. The material sequenced was peripheral blood, taken from a patient treated with radiotherapy plus ipilimumab. Receptors were obtained from a human donor with non-small cell lung cancer that progressed on radiotherapy plus ipilimumab. Each CDR3 is given with its conserved first and last residue. Each record gives: V gene, J gene, clone size, D gene, CDR3 DNA, CDR3 protein. D genes are given only for firm matches. Size tells how often a clone was seen (once, few, many) or the class of an expanded clone, and some rows leave it out.

v_call: TRBV27; j_call: TRBJ2-3; clone_size: -; d_call: TRBD2; cdr3_nt: TGTGCCAGCAGTCAAGGGACTAGCGGGAGTTTGGATACGCAGTATTTT; cdr3_aa: CASSQGTSGSLDTQYF
v_call: TRBV28; j_call: TRBJ1-2; clone_size: -; d_call: TRBD1; cdr3_nt: TGTGCCAGCAGTTTACCCGGGGCAGGGGGCGATTCGGCTGGTGGCTACACCTTC; cdr3_aa: CASSLPGAGGDSAGGYTF
v_call: TRBV5-4; j_call: TRBJ1-1; clone_size: -; d_call: TRBD1; cdr3_nt: TGTGCCAGCAGCGACAACAGGGGCGAGGCCACTGAAGCTTTCTTT; cdr3_aa: CASSDNRGEATEAFF
v_call: TRBV19; j_call: TRBJ2-1; clone_size: -; d_call: TRBD2; cdr3_nt: TGTGCCAGTAGTTGGCTAGCGGGGAGCTCCTACAATGAGCAGTTCTTC; cdr3_aa: CASSWLAGSSYNEQFF
v_call: TRBV2; j_call: TRBJ2-2; clone_size: -; d_call: TRBD2; cdr3_nt: TGTGCCAGCCCAAGGGCAGGACTAGCCCCAAATGGGGAGCTGTTTTTT; cdr3_aa: CASPRAGLAPNGELFF
v_call: TRBV29-1; j_call: TRBJ1-2; clone_size: -; d_call: TRBD1; cdr3_nt: TGCAGCGTTGGGACAGGCCTCGACTCTGGCTACACCTTC; cdr3_aa: CSVGTGLDSGYTF
v_call: TRBV5-6; j_call: TRBJ2-6; clone_size: -; d_call: -; cdr3_nt: TGTGCCAGCAGCTTGATTAACCGCTCTGGGGCCAACGTCCTGACTTTC; cdr3_aa: CASSLINRSGANVLTF
v_call: TRBV27; j_call: TRBJ2-6; clone_size: -; d_call: -; cdr3_nt: TGTGCCAGCAGTCCCAACTCTGGGGCCAACGTCCTGACTTTC; cdr3_aa: CASSPNSGANVLTF
v_call: TRBV28; j_call: TRBJ2-3; clone_size: -; d_call: -; cdr3_nt: TGTGCCAGCAGTTTATCATCGACTAGGGATACGCAGTATTTT; cdr3_aa: CASSLSSTRDTQYF
v_call: TRBV6-1; j_call: TRBJ2-1; clone_size: -; d_call: TRBD2; cdr3_nt: TGTGCCAGCAGACAACTAGCGGGCTCCTACAATGAGCAGTTCTTC; cdr3_aa: CASRQLAGSYNEQFF
v_call: TRBV6-5; j_call: TRBJ2-5; clone_size: -; d_call: -; cdr3_nt: TGTGCCAGCAGTTACGATGGGACTCAAGAGACCCAGCACTTC; cdr3_aa: CASSYDGTQETQHF
v_call: TRBV7-3; j_call: TRBJ1-1; clone_size: -; d_call: -; cdr3_nt: TGTGCCAGCAGCTCAGGGTTGTGGACTGAAGCTTTCTTT; cdr3_aa: CASSSGLWTEAFF
v_call: TRBV2; j_call: TRBJ1-2; clone_size: few; d_call: TRBD1; cdr3_nt: TGTGCCAGCAGTGAACAGGGGGCTGGGGGCTACACCTTC; cdr3_aa: CASSEQGAGGYTF
v_call: TRBV5-4; j_call: TRBJ2-1; clone_size: -; d_call: -; cdr3_nt: TGTGCCAGCAGCTTGGCTTTACAGGGAAACAATGAGCAGTTCTTC; cdr3_aa: CASSLALQGNNEQFF
v_call: TRBV30; j_call: TRBJ1-2; clone_size: -; d_call: TRBD1; cdr3_nt: TGTGCCTGGAGTGTACAGGGGATCCATGGCTACACCTTC; cdr3_aa: CAWSVQGIHGYTF
v_call: TRBV28; j_call: TRBJ2-1; clone_size: -; d_call: -; cdr3_nt: TGTGCCAGCAGTTTAAGGTCTAGCATATCCCATGAGCAGTTCTTC; cdr3_aa: CASSLRSSISHEQFF
v_call: TRBV5-5; j_call: TRBJ2-1; clone_size: -; d_call: -; cdr3_nt: TGTGCCAGCAGCTTGAGAAGCGGATCCTACAATGAGCAGTTCTTC; cdr3_aa: CASSLRSGSYNEQFF
v_call: TRBV7-6; j_call: TRBJ2-5; clone_size: -; d_call: TRBD2; cdr3_nt: TGTGCCAGCAGCTTAACGGGAGGCGAAGAGACCCAGTACTTC; cdr3_aa: CASSLTGGEETQYF
v_call: TRBV5-4; j_call: TRBJ1-3; clone_size: -; d_call: TRBD1; cdr3_nt: TGTGCCAGCAGCCTTAACAGGGGTTTCTCTGGAAACACCATATATTTT; cdr3_aa: CASSLNRGFSGNTIYF
v_call: TRBV20-1; j_call: TRBJ1-3; clone_size: few; d_call: -; cdr3_nt: TGCAGTGCTAGAGATCCGAACACCATATATTTT; cdr3_aa: CSARDPNTIYF
v_call: TRBV6-1; j_call: TRBJ1-5; clone_size: -; d_call: -; cdr3_nt: TGTGCCAGCAGTGAAAAGGGAGCCAGCAATCAGCCCCAGCATTTT; cdr3_aa: CASSEKGASNQPQHF
v_call: TRBV19; j_call: TRBJ1-1; clone_size: few; d_call: -; cdr3_nt: TGTGCCACCCGACAGAATCCGAACACTGAAGCTTTCTTT; cdr3_aa: CATRQNPNTEAFF
v_call: TRBV19; j_call: TRBJ1-4; clone_size: -; d_call: TRBD1; cdr3_nt: TGTGCCAGTAGTGATCCGGGACAGGGTTCTGAAAAACTGTTTTTT; cdr3_aa: CASSDPGQGSEKLFF
v_call: TRBV4-1; j_call: TRBJ1-1; clone_size: -; d_call: -; cdr3_nt: TGCGCCAGCAGCGACAGGTCAATGAACACTGAAGCTTTCTTT; cdr3_aa: CASSDRSMNTEAFF
v_call: TRBV19; j_call: TRBJ1-2; clone_size: -; d_call: TRBD1; cdr3_nt: TGTGCCAGTAGTAACGGGGCAGGGGGCCGCGGCTACACCTTC; cdr3_aa: CASSNGAGGRGYTF
v_call: TRBV5-1; j_call: TRBJ1-2; clone_size: -; d_call: TRBD1; cdr3_nt: TGCGCCAGCAGCTTGGAGGGACAGGGGGCGGACGGCTACACCTTC; cdr3_aa: CASSLEGQGADGYTF
v_call: TRBV7-6; j_call: TRBJ2-2; clone_size: -; d_call: TRBD1; cdr3_nt: TGTGCCAGCAGTCTCGGGACAGCCCCCTTTGACACCGGGGAGCTGCTTTTT; cdr3_aa: CASSLGTAPFDTGELLF
v_call: TRBV11-2; j_call: TRBJ1-5; clone_size: -; d_call: TRBD1; cdr3_nt: TGTGCCAGCAGCCCAGCCCGGACAGGGATTTTTATCAATCAGCCCCAGCATTTT; cdr3_aa: CASSPARTGIFINQPQHF
v_call: TRBV28; j_call: TRBJ1-1; clone_size: -; d_call: TRBD1; cdr3_nt: TGTGCCAGCAGCGGACAGGGGGCGTACACTGAAGCTTTCTTT; cdr3_aa: CASSGQGAYTEAFF
v_call: TRBV7-9; j_call: TRBJ1-2; clone_size: -; d_call: -; cdr3_nt: TGTGCCAGCATCCGGTCCCGGACGGCTACCTATGGCTACACCTTC; cdr3_aa: CASIRSRTATYGYTF
v_call: TRBV29-1; j_call: TRBJ1-1; clone_size: -; d_call: -; cdr3_nt: TGCAGCGTTGTCAGGGATACGAACACTGAAGCTTTCTTT; cdr3_aa: CSVVRDTNTEAFF
v_call: TRBV11-1; j_call: TRBJ2-3; clone_size: -; d_call: -; cdr3_nt: TGTGCCAGCACCCAATGGCGGCAGAGCACAGATACGCAGTATTTT; cdr3_aa: CASTQWRQSTDTQYF